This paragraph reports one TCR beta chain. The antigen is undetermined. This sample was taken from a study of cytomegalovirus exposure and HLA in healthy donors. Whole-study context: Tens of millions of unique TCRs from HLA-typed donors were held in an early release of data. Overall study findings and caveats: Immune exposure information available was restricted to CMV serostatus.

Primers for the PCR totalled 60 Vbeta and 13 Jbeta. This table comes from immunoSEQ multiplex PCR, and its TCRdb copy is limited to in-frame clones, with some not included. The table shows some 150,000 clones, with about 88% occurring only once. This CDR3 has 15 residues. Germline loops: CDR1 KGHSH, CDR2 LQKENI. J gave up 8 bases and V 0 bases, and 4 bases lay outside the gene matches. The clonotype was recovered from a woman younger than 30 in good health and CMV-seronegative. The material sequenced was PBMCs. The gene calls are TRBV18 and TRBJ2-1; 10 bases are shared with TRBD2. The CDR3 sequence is CASSPPGLAGDEQFF. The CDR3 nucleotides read TGTGCCAGCTCACCACCGGGGCTAGCGGGAGATGAGCAGTTCTTC. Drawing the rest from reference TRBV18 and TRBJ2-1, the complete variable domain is NAGVMQNPRHLVRRRGQEARLRCSPMKGHSHVYWYRQLPEEGLKFMVYLQKENIIDESGMPKERFSAEFPKEGPSILRIQQVVRGDSAAYFCASSPPGLAGDEQFFGPGTRLTVL.